A selection of T cell receptor beta chains follows, all from one sample in a study of blood T cells in healthy people across ages. TCRdb fed the 5' RACE reads into MiXCR, producing one record per CDR3 protein. Here the sample spans 2 million or so distinct CDR3 sequences, around 50% being singletons. Sequenced: blood. Every receptor here comes from a woman in her thirties or forties in good health. Each CDR3 is given with its conserved first and last residue. Fields, in order: D gene, V gene, clone size, J gene, CDR3 protein, CDR3 DNA. The D gene is left open where the match is weak. For some rows the clone size is stated as once, few or many, or as a class when expanded; others skip it.

d_gene: NA; v_gene: TRBV13; abundance: few; j_gene: TRBJ2-1; CDR3aa: CASSLRGSRGDEQFF; CDR3nt: TGTGCCAGCAGCCTACGAGGCTCCAGGGGCGATGAGCAGTTCTTC
d_gene: NA; v_gene: TRBV29-1; abundance: NA; j_gene: TRBJ1-2; CDR3aa: CSVTVPSSYGYTF; CDR3nt: TGCAGCGTCACCGTGCCGTCCTCATATGGCTACACCTTC
d_gene: NA; v_gene: TRBV27; abundance: NA; j_gene: TRBJ1-4; CDR3aa: CASSDRQDLNEKLFF; CDR3nt: TGTGCCAGCAGTGACCGACAGGACCTTAATGAAAAACTGTTTTTT
d_gene: NA; v_gene: TRBV7-6; abundance: NA; j_gene: TRBJ1-1; CDR3aa: CASSPNPPKNTEAFF; CDR3nt: TGTGCCAGCAGCCCGAACCCTCCCAAGAACACTGAAGCTTTCTTT
d_gene: TRBD2; v_gene: TRBV28; abundance: few; j_gene: TRBJ2-4; CDR3aa: CASSWGGGEGIQYF; CDR3nt: TGTGCCAGCAGTTGGGGAGGAGGGGAGGGCATTCAGTACTTC
d_gene: NA; v_gene: TRBV9; abundance: NA; j_gene: TRBJ2-4; CDR3aa: CASSVEGQNIQYF; CDR3nt: TGTGCCAGCAGCGTAGAGGGGCAAAACATTCAGTACTTC
d_gene: NA; v_gene: TRBV27; abundance: few; j_gene: TRBJ2-3; CDR3aa: CASSFPAGATDTQYF; CDR3nt: TGTGCCAGCAGTTTTCCGGCAGGGGCAACAGATACGCAGTATTTT
d_gene: NA; v_gene: TRBV4-2; abundance: once; j_gene: TRBJ2-6; CDR3aa: CASSQDSIDRPSSSGANVLTF; CDR3nt: TGTGCCAGCAGCCAAGATTCGATAGACAGGCCCTCCAGCTCTGGGGCCAACGTCCTGACTTTC
d_gene: TRBD1; v_gene: TRBV3-1; abundance: NA; j_gene: TRBJ1-2; CDR3aa: CASSHADRPGTGIYTF; CDR3nt: TGTGCCAGCAGTCACGCAGACAGACCCGGGACAGGGATCTACACCTTC
d_gene: NA; v_gene: TRBV6-2/TRBV6-3; abundance: NA; j_gene: TRBJ1-2; CDR3aa: CASSYVGLAYGYTF; CDR3nt: TGTGCCAGCAGTTACGTGGGGCTCGCCTATGGCTACACCTTC
d_gene: NA; v_gene: TRBV20-1; abundance: NA; j_gene: TRBJ2-7; CDR3aa: CSASPGGWEQYF; CDR3nt: TGCAGTGCTAGTCCGGGGGGCTGGGAGCAGTACTTC
d_gene: TRBD1; v_gene: TRBV5-1; abundance: NA; j_gene: TRBJ2-3; CDR3aa: CASSRGQGGDTQYF; CDR3nt: TGCGCCAGCAGTCGCGGACAGGGGGGAGATACGCAGTATTTT
d_gene: NA; v_gene: TRBV6-5; abundance: NA; j_gene: TRBJ2-3; CDR3aa: CASSYVAGRDTQYF; CDR3nt: TGTGCCAGCAGTTACGTTGCGGGTAGAGATACGCAGTATTTT
d_gene: NA; v_gene: TRBV5-1; abundance: once; j_gene: TRBJ1-6; CDR3aa: CASSLGWTENSPLHF; CDR3nt: TGCGCCAGCAGCTTGGGGTGGACAGAGAATTCACCCCTCCACTTT
d_gene: TRBD1; v_gene: TRBV2; abundance: few; j_gene: TRBJ1-2; CDR3aa: CASSRRTGGGYTF; CDR3nt: TGTGCCAGCAGTCGCCGGACAGGGGGTGGCTACACCTTC
d_gene: NA; v_gene: TRBV5-1; abundance: NA; j_gene: TRBJ2-1; CDR3aa: CASSLGSAWGGNEQFF; CDR3nt: TGCGCCAGCAGCTTGGGCAGCGCCTGGGGCGGGAATGAGCAGTTCTTC
d_gene: NA; v_gene: TRBV28; abundance: few; j_gene: TRBJ1-6; CDR3aa: CASRDGSPNSPLHF; CDR3nt: TGTGCCAGCAGGGATGGGAGCCCTAATTCACCCCTCCACTTT
d_gene: NA; v_gene: TRBV27; abundance: NA; j_gene: TRBJ2-3; CDR3aa: CASSFLAEVTDTQYF; CDR3nt: TGTGCCAGCAGTTTCTTGGCGGAGGTCACAGATACGCAGTATTTT
d_gene: NA; v_gene: TRBV15; abundance: NA; j_gene: TRBJ1-5; CDR3aa: CATSRERAGFVQPQHF; CDR3nt: TGTGCCACCAGCAGAGAAAGGGCAGGTTTTGTCCAGCCCCAGCATTTT
d_gene: NA; v_gene: TRBV7-8; abundance: NA; j_gene: TRBJ1-5; CDR3aa: CASSLESSNQPQHF; CDR3nt: TGTGCCAGCAGCTTAGAATCCAGCAATCAGCCCCAGCATTTT